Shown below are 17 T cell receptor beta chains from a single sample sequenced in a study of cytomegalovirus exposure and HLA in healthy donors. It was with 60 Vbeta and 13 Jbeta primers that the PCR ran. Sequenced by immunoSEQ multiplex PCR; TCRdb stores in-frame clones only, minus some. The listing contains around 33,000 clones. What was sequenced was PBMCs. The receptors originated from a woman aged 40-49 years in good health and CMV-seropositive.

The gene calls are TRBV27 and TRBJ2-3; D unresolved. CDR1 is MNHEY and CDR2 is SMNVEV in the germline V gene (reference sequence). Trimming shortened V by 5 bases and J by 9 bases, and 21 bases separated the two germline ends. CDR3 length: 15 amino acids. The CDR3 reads CASSPSQGATRTQYF. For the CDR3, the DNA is TGTGCCAGCAGTCCTTCACAAGGAGCCACAAGAACGCAGTATTTT.

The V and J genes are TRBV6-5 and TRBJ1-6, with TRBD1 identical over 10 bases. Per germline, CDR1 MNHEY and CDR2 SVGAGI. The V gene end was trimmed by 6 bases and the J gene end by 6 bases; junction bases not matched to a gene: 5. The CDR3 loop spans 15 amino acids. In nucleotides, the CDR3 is TGTGCCAGCAGCTCGACAGGGGGCGTTAATTCACCCCTCCACTTT. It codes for CASSSTGGVNSPLHF.

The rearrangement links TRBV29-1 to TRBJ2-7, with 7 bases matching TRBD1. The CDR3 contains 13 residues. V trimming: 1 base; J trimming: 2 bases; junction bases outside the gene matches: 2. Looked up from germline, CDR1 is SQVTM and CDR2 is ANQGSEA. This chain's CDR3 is CSVEGDSTYEQYF. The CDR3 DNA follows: TGCAGCGTTGAAGGGGACAGTACCTACGAGCAGTACTTC.

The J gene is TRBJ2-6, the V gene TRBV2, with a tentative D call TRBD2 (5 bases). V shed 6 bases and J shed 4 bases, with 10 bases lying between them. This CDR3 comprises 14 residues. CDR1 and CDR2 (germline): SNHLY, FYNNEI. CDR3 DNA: TGTGCCAGCAGGGAGGTAGGGGGGGCCAACGTCCTGACTTTC. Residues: CASREVGGANVLTF.

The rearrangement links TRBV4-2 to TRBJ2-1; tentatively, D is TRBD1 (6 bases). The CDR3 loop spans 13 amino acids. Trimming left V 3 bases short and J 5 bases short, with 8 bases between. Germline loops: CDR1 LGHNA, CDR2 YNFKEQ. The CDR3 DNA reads TGTGCCAGCAGCCAGGACAGAGACAATGAGCAGTTCTTC. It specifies CASSQDRDNEQFF.

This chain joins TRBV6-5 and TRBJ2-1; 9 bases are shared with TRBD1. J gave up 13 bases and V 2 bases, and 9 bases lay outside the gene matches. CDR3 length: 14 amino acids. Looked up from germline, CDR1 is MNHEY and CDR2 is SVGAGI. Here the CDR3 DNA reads TGTGCCAGCAGTTACACCCGGGACAGGGTTTCCCAGTTCTTC. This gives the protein CASSYTRDRVSQFF.

In nucleotides, the CDR3 is TGTGCCACCAGCATAGGGGGGGGCAAAAACATTCAGTACTTC. This translates into CATSIGGGKNIQYF. The chain recombines TRBV15 with TRBJ2-4, with D tentatively TRBD2 (7 bases). This CDR3 is 14 amino acids long. Trimming took 4 bases from V and 3 from J, leaving 10 bases between them. Germline CDR1 reads LNHNV; CDR2 reads YYDKDF (reference sequence).

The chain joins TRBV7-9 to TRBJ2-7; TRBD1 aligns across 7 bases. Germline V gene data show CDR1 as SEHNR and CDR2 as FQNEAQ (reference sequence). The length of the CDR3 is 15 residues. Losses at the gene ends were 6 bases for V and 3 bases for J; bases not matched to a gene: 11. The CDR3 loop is CASSFTTGKGYEQYF. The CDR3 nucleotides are TGTGCCAGCAGTTTCACGACAGGGAAAGGCTACGAGCAGTACTTC. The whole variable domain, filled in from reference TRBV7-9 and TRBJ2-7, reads DTGVSQNPRHKITKRGQNVTFRCDPISEHNRLYWYRQTLGQGPEFLTYFQNEAQLEKSRLLSDRFSAERPKGSFSTLEIQRTEQGDSAMYLCASSFTTGKGYEQYFGPGTRLTVT.

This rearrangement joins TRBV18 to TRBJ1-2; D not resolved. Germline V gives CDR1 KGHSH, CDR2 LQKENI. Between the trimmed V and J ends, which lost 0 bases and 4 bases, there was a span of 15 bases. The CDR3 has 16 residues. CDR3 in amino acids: CASSPPSLRGGYGYTF. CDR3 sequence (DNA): TGTGCCAGCTCACCACCCTCCCTCCGAGGTGGCTATGGCTACACCTTC.

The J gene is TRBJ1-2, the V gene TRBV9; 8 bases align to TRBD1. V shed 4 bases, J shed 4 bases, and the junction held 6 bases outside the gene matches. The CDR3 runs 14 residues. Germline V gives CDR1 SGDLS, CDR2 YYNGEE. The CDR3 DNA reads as TGTGCCAGCAGCCCGGGACAGGCTTCCTATGGCTACACCTTC. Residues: CASSPGQASYGYTF.

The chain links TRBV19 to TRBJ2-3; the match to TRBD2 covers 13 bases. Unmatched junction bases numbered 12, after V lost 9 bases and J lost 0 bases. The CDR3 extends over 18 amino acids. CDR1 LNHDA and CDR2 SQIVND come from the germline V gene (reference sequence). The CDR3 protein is CASSGGTSGAPSTDTQYF. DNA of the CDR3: TGTGCCAGCTCAGGCGGGACTAGCGGGGCCCCTAGCACAGATACGCAGTATTTT.

The CDR3 DNA reads TGTGCCAGCAGTTTAAGGGGGCCAGGGGGCTATGGAAACACCATATATTTT. Translated: CASSLRGPGGYGNTIYF. The V gene is TRBV28, the J gene TRBJ1-3, with 8 bases lining up with TRBD1. This CDR3 has 17 residues. Trimming at V came to 2 bases and at J to 3 bases, leaving 9 bases not matched to a gene. Germline V CDR1 and CDR2: MDHEN, SYDVKM.

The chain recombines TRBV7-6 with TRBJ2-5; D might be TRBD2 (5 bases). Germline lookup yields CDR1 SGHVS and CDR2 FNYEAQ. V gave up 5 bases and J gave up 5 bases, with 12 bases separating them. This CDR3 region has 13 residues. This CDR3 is CASSPTSRETQYF. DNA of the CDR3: TGTGCCAGCAGCCCCACTAGTAGGGAGACCCAGTACTTC.

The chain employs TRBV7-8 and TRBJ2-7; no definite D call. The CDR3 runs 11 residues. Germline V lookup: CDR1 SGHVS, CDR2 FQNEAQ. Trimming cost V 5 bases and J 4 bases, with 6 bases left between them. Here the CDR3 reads CASSPEYEQYF. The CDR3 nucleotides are TGTGCCAGCAGCCCCGAGTACGAGCAGTACTTC.

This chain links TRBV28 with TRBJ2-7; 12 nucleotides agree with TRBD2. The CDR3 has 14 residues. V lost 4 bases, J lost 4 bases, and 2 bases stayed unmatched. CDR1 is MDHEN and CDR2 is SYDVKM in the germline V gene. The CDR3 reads CASSWTSGNYEQYF. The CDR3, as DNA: TGTGCCAGCAGTTGGACTAGCGGGAATTACGAGCAGTACTTC.

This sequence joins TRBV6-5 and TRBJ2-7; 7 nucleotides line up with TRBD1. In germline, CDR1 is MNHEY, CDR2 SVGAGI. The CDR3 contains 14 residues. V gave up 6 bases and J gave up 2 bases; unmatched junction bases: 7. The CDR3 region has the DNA TGTGCCAGCAGAATGGGACAGTGGACCTACGAGCAGTACTTC. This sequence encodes CASRMGQWTYEQYF.

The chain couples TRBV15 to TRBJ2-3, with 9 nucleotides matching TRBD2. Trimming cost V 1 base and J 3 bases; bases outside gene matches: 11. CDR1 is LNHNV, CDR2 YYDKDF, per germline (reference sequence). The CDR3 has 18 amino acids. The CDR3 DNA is TGTGCCACCAGCAGAGCCCGTTGGGGAGCGGGAGGTACAGATACGCAGTATTTT. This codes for CATSRARWGAGGTDTQYF.